This T cell receptor (beta chain) was recorded in a study of shared clonotypes between healthy human individuals (dated by TCRdb to between 2020 and 2021). Notes on the research overall: A couple of women and a few men aged 18 to 49 years were included in the cohort. Per donor, leukapheresis produced somewhere between about 0.85 and 9.5 billion PBMCs. For each donor, CD4 naive and CD4 memory were each given three plates, CD8 naive was given two plates, and CD8 memory was given one plate. To estimate repertoire size and how much clonotype sharing occurs between individuals, the study deeply sequenced the blood TCR repertoires of five healthy adults. To increase sequencing depth and limit assay-specific biases, TCR repertoire library preparation and sequencing were carried out by different laboratories using diverse techniques. The paper as a whole reports these results and caveats: Compared with non-shared clonotypes, the clonotypes found in all four sorted-subset donors had higher generation probabilities. Naive subsets generally had larger estimated clonotype richness than memory subsets. Incomplete sequencing was indicated by rarefaction of sorted-subset datasets, despite the large sequencing depth. Based on pairwise subsampling, the degree of clonotype sharing among donors was expected to be affected by sequencing depth. Sampling was restricted to blood, and TCR repertoires in tissues likely differ from the TCR repertoires found in blood. Because the study included only a small number of donors, the genetic and exposure-history diversity represented was limited. About 4.5% of naive CD4, more than 3% of naive CD8, about 2.4% of memory CD4, and about 0.4% of memory CD8 clonotypes were shared across several donors.

Based on the germline V gene, the CDR1 and CDR2 sequences are MNHEY and SVGAGI. The CDR3 holds 15 amino acids from the cysteine to the phenylalanine. Just the 45-base CDR3 DNA is kept, in frame starting at base 1. The germline ends are 14 bases apart after V is trimmed by 7 bases and J by 0 bases. As to this clone: The target of this receptor is not known. This likely traces to a read error, being one base from a far larger clone.

Donors were healthy HIV-negative adults with no recently reported acute infections or vaccinations. All donors were Caucasian adults living in Nashville, Tennessee, USA. CD4+ T cells were enriched by magnetic negative selection; naive cells were then positively selected on CD45RA, and the negative fraction formed the memory subset. Blood was collected by leukapheresis, and PBMCs were isolated by Ficoll-Histopaque density gradient centrifugation and then cryopreserved in liquid nitrogen vapor phase. Analytical flow cytometry was used to check the purity and quantity of each magnetically sorted T cell population. From each sorted fraction, genomic DNA was isolated and quantified by UV absorbance on a Nanodrop 2000c. Using the deep immunoSEQ assay, TCR CDR3 regions were amplified from genomic DNA by multiplex PCR. Genomic DNA extracted from each cell subset was distributed evenly over all wells of several immunoSEQ 96-well plates, and each plate served as one replicate. For sorted subsets, around 0.2 ug genomic DNA, equal to tens of thousands of T cell genomes, was loaded into each replicate PCR. Purified libraries were quantified with a Qubit 3.0 fluorometer, sized on a Bioanalyzer 2100, and re-quantified with the KAPA Library Quantification kit. Each immunoSEQ 96-well plate was sequenced on its own single-read 150-cycle Illumina NextSeq 550 flow cell. The authors' pipeline ran thus. Because only junctional sequences without quality scores were contained in the immunoSEQ output, filtering matching that applied to full-length reads could not be performed. To assign V/J genes and CDR3, sequences were annotated against IMGT germline references using PyIR, a Python wrapper for IgBLAST v1.9. Reads were removed for weak V/J assignments (E-value above 1e-6), missing CDR3, stop codons, out-of-frame junctions, or ambiguous translated residues. A V3J clonotype was defined by an identical inferred V gene, J gene, and CDR3 amino acid sequence. Percentage overlap between repertoires was calculated by dividing the number of shared unique clonotypes by the size of the smaller repertoire. Three approaches were used to assess repertoire richness: RTK rarefaction, the Chao1 estimator, and Recon v2.1 estimates of unobserved clonotypes. Generation probabilities for all TCRbeta clonotypes obtained by the gDNA method from a handful of donors were computed using OLGA. TCRdb's version of the immuneACCESS table is confined to in-frame rearrangements and falls short of the full clone set. An unresolved V gene accounts for under half of the shortfall where checked; the remainder is of unknown origin. From that table come the V and J calls and clone size; the DNA was used to work out D and trimming. This sample lists 300,000 to 400,000 clones; about 73% were detected once. Of the sample, about 10% is held by the ten largest clones.

The chain joins TRBV6-5 to TRBJ2-3; the D segment is perhaps TRBD1 or TRBD2, each sharing 5 matched bases. The sample was memory CD4+ T cells sorted from blood. The cell subset or site label of this sample denotes: CD45RA-negative fraction. This sequence was found in a man aged 30-40 years in good health. The CDR3 here reads CASTRDALSTDTQYF. The sequenced DNA is TGTGCCAGCACTCGGGACGCCTTAAGCACAGATACGCAGTATTTT.